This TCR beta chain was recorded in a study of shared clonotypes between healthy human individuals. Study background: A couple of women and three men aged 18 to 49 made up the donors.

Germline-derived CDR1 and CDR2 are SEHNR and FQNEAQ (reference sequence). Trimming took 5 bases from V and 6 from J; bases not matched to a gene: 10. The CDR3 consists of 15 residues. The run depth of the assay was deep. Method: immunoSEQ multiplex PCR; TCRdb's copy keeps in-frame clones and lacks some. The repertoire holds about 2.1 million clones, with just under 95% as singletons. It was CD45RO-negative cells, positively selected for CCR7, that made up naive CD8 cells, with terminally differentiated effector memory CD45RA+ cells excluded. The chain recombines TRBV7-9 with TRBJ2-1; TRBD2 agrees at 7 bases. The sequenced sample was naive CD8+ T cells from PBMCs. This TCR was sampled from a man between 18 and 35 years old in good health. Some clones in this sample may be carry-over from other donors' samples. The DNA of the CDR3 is TGTGCCAGCAGCCTCTCTGCGGGGGTACGCAATGAGCAGTTCTTC. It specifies CASSLSAGVRNEQFF.